A single sample is the source of the 13 T cell receptor beta chains below, sequenced in a study of beta chain features in type 1 diabetes. Expressed TCRB transcripts were sequenced after all isolated RNA was converted to cDNA. Clones were read by immunoSEQ multiplex PCR, and TCRdb kept only the in-frame ones, dropping some. In the table there are under 400,000 clones, 10% to 15% of which are singletons. The sequenced material came from naive CD4+ T cells from blood. The source of these receptors is a man aged 18-30 years in good health.

The chain uses TRBV30 and TRBJ2-3; TRBD2 aligns across 13 bases. The CDR3 is 17 amino acids. The V segment lost 1 base and the J segment 2 bases; nucleotides outside the gene matches: 6. CDR1 is GTSNPN and CDR2 is SVGIG in the germline V gene (reference sequence). The CDR3 DNA is TGTGCCTGGAGTGAGGAGACTAGCGGGGGGTTCACAGATACGCAGTATTTT. It is translated as CAWSEETSGGFTDTQYF.

The chain is built from TRBV28 and TRBJ2-1, with a possible D match to TRBD2 (5 bases). V lost 7 bases, J lost 12 bases, and 16 bases lay in between. The CDR3 extends over 12 amino acids. Looked up from germline, CDR1 is MDHEN and CDR2 is SYDVKM. The CDR3 nucleotides read TGTGCCAGCACCTTTACTCGGGGTGGGCAGTTCTTC. Amino acid sequence: CASTFTRGGQFF.

In regard to this clone: An end of the junction differs from the germline gene, which may be a read error. The genes are TRBV7-7 and TRBJ2-5; D gene uncertain. This CDR3 is 11 amino acids long. Germline CDR1 reads SSHAT; CDR2 reads FNYEAQ (reference sequence). CDR3 sequence reads: CASSSQETQYF. CDR3 sequence (DNA): TGTGCTAGCAGCTCGCAAGAGACCCAGTACTTC. Full variable domain (rest looked up from reference TRBV7-7 and TRBJ2-5): GAGVSQSPRYKVTKRGQDVTLRCDPISSHATLYWYQQALGQGPEFLTYFNYEAQPDKSGLPSDRFSAERPEGSISTLTIQRTEQRDSAMYRCASSSQETQYFGPGTRLLVL.

V gene TRBV7-8 combines with J gene TRBJ2-5, with TRBD1 matching 7 bases. Germline CDR1 reads SGHVS; CDR2 reads FQNEAQ. The CDR3 is made up of 15 amino acids. Trimming cost V 6 bases and J 7 bases; bases outside gene matches: 14. CDR3 coding DNA: TGTGCCAGCAGTACCGACAGGGCCCTGGTTGTGACCCAGTACTTC. Protein sequence: CASSTDRALVVTQYF.

The J gene is TRBJ1-2, the V gene TRBV19; 8 bases fit TRBD1. The J segment lost 4 bases and the V segment lost 7 bases, leaving 5 bases of the junction unmatched. The length of the CDR3 is 13 residues. The V gene's germline CDR1 is LNHDA and CDR2 SQIVND (reference sequence). The CDR3 coding sequence is TGTGCCAGTAAGTGGACAGGGTTCTATGGCTACACCTTC. It is translated as CASKWTGFYGYTF.

The chain employs TRBV30 and TRBJ2-1, with a weak D call TRBD1 (5 bases). V dropped 2 bases and J dropped 7 bases, with 15 bases sitting between them. The length of the CDR3 is 14 residues. Germline CDR1 reads GTSNPN; CDR2 reads SVGIG (reference sequence). The CDR3 is CAWSSMSTGNEQFF. The DNA of the CDR3 is TGTGCCTGGAGTTCGATGTCTACAGGTAATGAGCAGTTCTTC. Complete variable domain (other parts from reference TRBV30 and TRBJ2-1): SQTIHQWPATLVQPVGSPLSLECTVEGTSNPNLYWYRQAAGRGLQLLFYSVGIGQISSEVPQNLSASRPQDRQFILSSKKLLLSDSGFYLCAWSSMSTGNEQFFGPGTRLTVL.

The genes are TRBV28 and TRBJ2-5; maybe TRBD2 (5 bases). CDR1 is MDHEN, CDR2 SYDVKM, per germline. Trimming stripped 6 bases from V and 1 base from J, with 6 bases between. The CDR3 is 12 residues long. CDR3 sequence reads: CASRRAQETQYF. In nucleotides, the CDR3 is TGTGCCAGCAGGCGGGCCCAAGAGACCCAGTACTTC.

This clone was seen more than once but under ten times. The chain combines TRBV29-1 with TRBJ1-2, with 8 bases lining up with TRBD1. The V segment lost 4 bases and the J segment 1 base; nucleotides outside the gene matches: 2. This CDR3 region has 13 residues. CDR1 is SQVTM, CDR2 ANQGSEA, per germline. CDR3 loop: CSVGDRSNYGYTF. DNA of the CDR3: TGCAGCGTTGGGGACAGGAGTAACTATGGCTACACCTTC.

Comment on this clone: Other DNA sequences in this specimen translate into the identical CDR3. The chain links TRBV18 to TRBJ2-7; D is ambiguous. There are 12 residues in the CDR3. In germline, CDR1 is KGHSH, CDR2 LQKENI. V lost 3 bases and J lost 4, with 7 bases in between. The CDR3 sequence: CASSPAGYEQYF. The DNA of the CDR3 is TGTGCCAGCTCACCGGCAGGTTACGAGCAGTACTTC.

The genes are TRBV25-1 and TRBJ2-7, with D uncertain. Germline V CDR1 and CDR2: MGHDK, SYGVNS. The CDR3 contains 11 residues. V shed 5 bases and J shed 5 bases, with 7 bases lying between them. This chain's CDR3 is CASSRQDEQYF. The CDR3 bases are TGTGCCAGCAGTCGTCAGGACGAGCAGTACTTC.

This clone was observed a handful of times. V usage is TRBV30 and J usage is TRBJ1-1; D is perhaps TRBD1 (5 bases). Trimming removed 1 base from V and 11 bases from J, with 17 bases in between. The germline CDR1 and CDR2 sequences are GTSNPN and SVGIG (reference sequence). This CDR3 spans 13 amino acids. The CDR3 DNA is TGTGCCTGGAGTGGGGGTGCAGGGAGGGAGGCTTTCTTT. It yields the protein CAWSGGAGREAFF.

V and J are TRBV18 and TRBJ1-6; 9 positions match TRBD1. CDR3 length: 17 amino acids. V lost 3 bases, J lost 10 bases, and 13 bases stayed unmatched. Germline V gene data show CDR1 as KGHSH and CDR2 as LQKENI. CDR3 nucleotide sequence: TGTGCCAGCTCACCGCAACTGAGGGACAGGGTGAACTCACCCCTCCACTTT. As protein: CASSPQLRDRVNSPLHF.

The chain uses TRBV29-1 and TRBJ2-4; 7 bases line up with TRBD1. Germline CDR1 is SQVTM and CDR2 is ANQGSEA. Trimming at V came to 4 bases and at J to 6 bases, leaving 3 bases not matched to a gene. The CDR3 runs to 12 residues. In DNA, the CDR3 is TGCAGCGTTGGACAGGGTGGAAACATTCAGTACTTC. As protein: CSVGQGGNIQYF.